Listed below are T cell receptor beta chains from one sample, sequenced in a study of cytomegalovirus exposure and HLA in healthy donors. Generated by immunoSEQ multiplex PCR, the TCRdb table keeps only in-frame clones and is missing some. The table shows about 230,000 clones, with around 85% occurring only once. The sequenced material came from PBMCs. These receptors originate from a human donor in good health. CDR3s include the opening cysteine and the closing phenylalanine or tryptophan. Size is omitted from some rows. Given values are once, few, many or a class for expanded clones.

V | size | CDR3
TRBV7-9 | - | CASSLDWNTGELFF
TRBV18 | - | CASSRTGSFSDVLTF
TRBV19 | - | CASSIFRAGMNTEAFF
TRBV7-9 | - | CSSSSGGGRHTEAFF
TRBV6-5 | - | CASSPGTGDYGYTF
TRBV2 | few | CASSDQGSEQYF
TRBV28 | once | CASSLPLAGGPYFYNEQFF
TRBV7-2 | - | CASSLELKRGAKNIQYF
TRBV4-1 | - | CASSQVGSQGPLLDGYTF
TRBV29-1 | - | CSARTSGSYEQYF
TRBV9 | - | CASSVDAGAVADTQYF
TRBV5-1 | once | CASSLEAGRPLSYEQYF
TRBV7-2 | - | CASARRGTGELFF
TRBV11-2 | - | CASSSQGAQGNTIYF
TRBV7-8 | - | CASSRRTSGSHNTGELFF
TRBV10-1 | - | CASSPRGSGEQFF
TRBV7-2 | - | CASTTRQYNEQFF
TRBV29-1 | - | CSVEDSVGALTQYF
TRBV9 | - | CASSGTVTSYNEQFF
TRBV6-5 | few | CASIPTAGQGTEAFF
TRBV7-9 | - | CASSSTTGINIQYF
TRBV6-1 | - | CASRPAQDRSYEQYF
TRBV28 | - | CASSRRGLAGAKIYEQYF
TRBV7-3 | - | CASSLGGLVKNEQFF
TRBV7-6 | - | CASSLSSGVPGELFF
TRBV7-6 | - | CASSSQAGTSGSYEQYF
TRBV15 | - | CATSRDRETQYF
TRBV29-1 | - | CSALGLARDNEQFF
TRBV6-5 | - | CASMRPGTGEYEQYF
TRBV29-1 | - | CSVQGAEGLDTQYF
TRBV29-1 | - | CSVEDPETSGREEQETQYF
TRBV6-5 | - | CAGSGFTGELFF
TRBV4-1 | - | CASSQDRSSRASYEQYF